The text below deals with one T cell receptor beta chain. There are a few counts of this clone. The antigen it binds to is not known. The input lacks base qualities; no much larger clone sits a single base away. The data are from a study of long-term antiretroviral therapy in people with HIV (dated by TCRdb to 2021 to 2024). Background on the whole study: The earliest samples were collected about a decade before the 2015 WHO recommendation for immediate ART, when ART was typically delayed until CD4 counts fell. About 35% of the 30 participants with HIV were female. Whether ART initiation and durable HIV suppression were associated with changes in peripheral blood TRB repertoire composition and diversity was tested in a retrospective serial study. The cohort contributed about 200 cryopreserved PBMC samples from about 33 adults with confirmed HIV infection, collected serially over a mean of approximately six years (range 1-12). No cross-contamination during QIAcube processing was shown when test extractions of a monoclonal T-cell line were performed alongside 30 to 40 polyclonal samples.

What the research found in general, with its limitations: Owing to limited PBMC availability, only the TCR beta chain was sequenced, without alpha chain pairing. Samples dated from about 2003 to 2018, and the ART regimens used may be less effective than current ones. The repertoire was dominated across all time points by expanded TRB clones identified before ART initiation, although this dominance was seen to fluctuate and to decrease in many PLHIV after ART. Because pre-ART samples had limited cell numbers, profiling was done on unsorted PBMC rather than on sorted CD4+ and CD8+ T cells. Compared with controls, HIV repertoires had narrower CDR3 length ranges, and the network structure pointed to an antigen-experienced repertoire that shifted only slightly toward naive after ART. No data were available on ART adherence, viral resistance or therapy changes, limiting inferences about post-ART repertoire changes. A significant increase in TRB diversity was found to be associated with ART initiation, although TRB diversity was observed to remain significantly below that of transplant donor controls even after long-term ART.

Here V drops 6 bases and J drops 1 base, and the junction holds 5 bases not matched to any gene. The CDR3 sequence holds 14 residues, the cysteine and phenylalanine included. Just CDR3 DNA is preserved here, 42 bases in frame from base 1. Based on the germline V gene (reference sequence), the CDR1 and CDR2 sequences are MNHEY and SMNVEV. Participants were included only if at least one PBMC sample before ART initiation and at least two post-ART samples were available. Treatment was received in the United States of America by all participants with HIV. Before DNA extraction, cryopreserved samples of about 0.9-11 million PBMC were thawed and washed. At the time of the earliest PBMC sample for each participant with HIV, ages ranged from about 23 to 60 years. Each participant contributed PBMC samples from 1-4 timepoints before ART initiation and 2-8 timepoints after ART initiation, with a median of 7 samples. Serial HIV viral load, CD4+ T-cell count, ART history and demographic data were obtained for every participant. Using a Qiagen kit on a QIAcube, genomic DNA was extracted from unsorted PBMC, with samples processed in batches of 12.

The immunoSEQ hsTCRB v3.0 assay was used at survey level resolution for TRB variable region sequencing. TRB sequencing targeted a depth of about 35,000-55,000 T-cell genomes per sample. TRB libraries were pooled and sequenced on an Illumina MiSeq using a v3 150-cycle kit. The paper's processing steps were these. Repertoire analysis was performed in R inside a reproducible Nextflow workflow that covered QC, data transformation and analysis. LymphoSeq2, an R package for AIRR-Seq data exploration, was used to implement custom analyses. A handful of samples that produced fewer than 5000 total TRB sequences were removed, so fewer than 200 HIV repertoires were analyzed. Of the 188 retained HIV repertoires, almost 60 were collected before and 120 to 130 after ART initiation. Each repertoire was downsampled to 5000 TRB nucleotide sequences, and summary statistics were averaged across 100 downsampling iterations. Only TRB sequences with CDR3 regions of at least seven amino acids were retained for analysis. Two measures captured diversity: a Shannon entropy-derived clonality score and the Gini coefficient. In repertoire networks, the top 5000 CDR3 amino acid sequences were linked whenever an edit distance of one separated two sequences. GLIPH2 predicted antigen specificity groups and MHC restriction for TRB CDR3 amino acid sequences. To flag known CMV, EBV, HIV or tissue antigen associations, CDR3 amino acid sequences were matched against VDJdb and McPAS-TCR. Pre-ART, post-ART and control groups were compared with Wilcoxon signed-rank tests and Holm-Bonferroni correction. Here the immuneACCESS table is served through TCRdb, limited to in-frame sequences with V and J called. Missing clones are a known gap in these copies; in checked studies unresolved V genes cover under half, and the rest lacks a known reason. The DNA was the basis for D and trimming; V, J and clone size are from that table. Counted in this sample were around 13,000 clones; over 80% of them appeared once. Jointly, the top ten make up roughly 17% of the sample.

The TCR comes from a man aged 35-49 years with HIV. Here the sequenced sample was unsorted PBMCs, taken 3.4 years after starting antiretroviral therapy. The chain is made from TRBV27 and TRBJ1-2; 7 middle bases align to TRBD1. The nucleotides read TGTGCCAGCAGGGAGGCAGGGGGTAACTATGGCTACACCTTC. Translated, it reads CASREAGGNYGYTF.